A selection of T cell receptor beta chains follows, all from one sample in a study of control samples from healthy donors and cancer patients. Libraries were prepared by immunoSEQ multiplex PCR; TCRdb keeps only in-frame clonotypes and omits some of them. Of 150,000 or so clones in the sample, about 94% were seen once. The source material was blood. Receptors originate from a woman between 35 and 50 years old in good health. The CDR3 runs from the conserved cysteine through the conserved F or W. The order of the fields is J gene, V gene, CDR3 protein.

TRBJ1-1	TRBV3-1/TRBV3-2	CASSQDGGWTEAFF
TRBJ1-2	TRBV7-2	CASSPLVDGYTF
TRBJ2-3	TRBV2	CAGRLNTDTQYF
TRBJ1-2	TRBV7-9	CASSKTSAEKSGYTF
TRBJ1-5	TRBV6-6	CASSYFGQLSNQPQHF
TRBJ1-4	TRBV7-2	CASSSGTDRATNEKLFF
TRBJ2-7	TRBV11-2	CASSSGRVYEQYF
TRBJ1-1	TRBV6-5	CASNPGTHNTEAFF
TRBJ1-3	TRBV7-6	CASSPRASSGNTIYF
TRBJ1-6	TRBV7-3	CASSLLPGTGNSPLHF
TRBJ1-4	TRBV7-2	CASSPLLPDGGLGEKLFF
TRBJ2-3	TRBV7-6	CASSLTGGGIGTDTQYF
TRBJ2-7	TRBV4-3	CASSQAIATYEQYF
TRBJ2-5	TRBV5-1	CASSLVSIQETQYF